This T cell receptor beta chain came from a study of CD8 T cells in ankylosing spondylitis. Overall study findings and caveats: Certain motif variants had earlier appeared in reactive arthritis synovial fluid and blood. Disease-linked clones were found to be CD8+ and relatively rare in peripheral blood. Characteristic, it appeared, of ankylosing spondylitis blood was a TCR beta motif of several highly homologous variants.

This clonotype was detected ten times or more. No antigen is known for it. Per germline, CDR1 SGHRS and CDR2 YFSETQ. Trimming stripped 0 bases from V and 2 bases from J, with 8 bases between. There are 14 residues in the CDR3. Scientists made TCR beta libraries using quantitative 5'-RACE with molecular barcodes. TCRdb re-called the 5' RACE reads through MiXCR, storing one row per CDR3 protein. This sample has roughly 220,000 distinct CDR3 sequences; more than 9% occur once, and the top ten carry approximately 20%. This clonotype was sampled from a male donor with ankylosing spondylitis or in good health (not recorded which). The sample was blood, either unsorted or a sorted T cell fraction (not recorded which). The chain couples TRBV5-1 to TRBJ1-2; possible D gene TRBD1, 5 bases. The CDR3 here is CASSLEGLNYGYTF. In DNA, the CDR3 is TGCGCCAGCAGCTTGGAGGGACTAAACTATGGCTACACCTTC.